Listed below are T cell receptor beta chains from one sample, sequenced in a study of blood T cell repertoires in COVID-19. The protocol was immunoSEQ multiplex PCR, while the TCRdb copy is restricted to in-frame clones and leaves out a portion. The sample shows about 270,000 clones, about 85% of them seen only once. The sample taken for sequencing was PBMCs or T cells enriched from blood (not recorded which). Every receptor here comes from a woman between 50 and 59 years old who had recovered from COVID-19. Each CDR3 is given with its conserved first and last residue. The D gene is left open where the match is weak. Some rows mark clone size as missing; the rest say once, few, many or name a class of expanded clone.

clone_size	v_call	d_call	j_call	cdr3_aa	cdr3_nt
-	TRBV9	-	TRBJ2-7	CASSGSRVEQYF	TGTGCCAGCAGCGGGAGCCGGGTAGAGCAGTACTTC
few	TRBV7-3	-	TRBJ2-1	CASSLTAGSFDEQFF	TGTGCCAGCAGCTTAACCGCGGGGTCTTTCGATGAGCAGTTCTTC
-	TRBV15	-	TRBJ2-4	CATSNSLRRGGLPPLAKNIQYF	TGTGCCACCAGCAATTCCCTTAGGAGGGGAGGTTTACCCCCTTTAGCCAAAAACATTCAGTACTTC
once	TRBV30	-	TRBJ1-4	CAWSVRARGREKLFF	TGTGCCTGGAGTGTACGGGCCCGCGGGCGTGAAAAACTGTTTTTT
-	TRBV10-1	TRBD2	TRBJ2-3	CARPGLYTDTQYF	TGCGCCAGACCGGGACTATACACAGATACGCAGTATTTT
-	TRBV2	-	TRBJ2-2	CASSESYRDTGELFF	TGTGCCAGCAGTGAATCTTACAGGGACACCGGGGAGCTGTTTTTT
-	TRBV30	TRBD1	TRBJ1-5	CAWSRDRSNQPQHF	TGTGCCTGGAGTCGGGACAGGAGCAATCAGCCCCAGCATTTT
once	TRBV7-8	TRBD2	TRBJ2-7	CASSLGVSGNEQYF	TGTGCCAGCAGCTTAGGCGTTAGCGGGAACGAGCAGTACTTC
-	TRBV5-1	-	TRBJ2-7	CASSLWRNYEQYF	TGCGCCAGCAGCTTGTGGCGGAACTACGAGCAGTACTTC
-	TRBV6-2/TRBV6-3	TRBD1	TRBJ1-2	CASSYADRVGGYTF	TGTGCCAGCAGTTACGCGGACAGGGTTGGTGGCTACACCTTC
-	TRBV24-1	TRBD2	TRBJ2-1	CATSSPFGRGTYNEQFF	TGTGCCACCAGTTCCCCCTTCGGGAGGGGAACCTACAATGAGCAGTTCTTC
-	TRBV27	TRBD2	TRBJ2-1	CASSRSGSSYNEQFF	TGTGCCAGCAGCCGTAGCGGGAGCTCCTACAATGAGCAGTTCTTC
-	TRBV4-1	-	TRBJ2-1	CASSQDVVLSSYNEQFF	TGCGCCAGCAGCCAAGATGTGGTCTTGAGCTCCTACAATGAGCAGTTCTTC
-	TRBV5-6	-	TRBJ2-1	CASSPSFDLARRFEQFF	TGTGCCAGCAGCCCTAGCTTTGATCTAGCAAGACGGTTTGAGCAGTTCTTC
-	TRBV28	-	TRBJ1-2	CASSPYTNYGYTF	TGTGCCAGCAGCCCGTATACTAACTATGGCTACACCTTC
once	TRBV11-2	-	TRBJ1-2	CASSLDRLYGYTF	TGTGCCAGCAGCTTAGATCGACTCTATGGCTACACCTTC
-	TRBV5-1	TRBD1	TRBJ2-2	CASTITDRGSGELFF	TGCGCCAGCACGATAACAGACAGGGGCTCCGGGGAGCTGTTTTTT
-	TRBV4-3	-	TRBJ1-5	CASSQEVDQPQHF	TGCGCCAGCAGCCAAGAAGTAGATCAGCCCCAGCATTTT
-	TRBV5-1	-	TRBJ1-4	CASSGDLANLEKLFF	TGCGCCAGCAGCGGTGACCTAGCCAACTTGGAAAAACTGTTTTTT
once	TRBV6-1	-	TRBJ2-1	CASSEGADYNEQFF	TGTGCCAGCAGTGAAGGGGCAGATTACAATGAGCAGTTCTTC
-	TRBV5-1	TRBD2	TRBJ2-1	CASTSGSPWDEQFF	TGCGCCAGTACTAGCGGGAGCCCATGGGATGAGCAGTTCTTC
-	TRBV7-2	-	TRBJ2-7	CASSQRGTIGTRFYEQYF	TGTGCCAGCTCCCAAAGGGGGACGATCGGAACCCGTTTCTACGAGCAGTACTTC
-	TRBV7-2	-	TRBJ2-7	CASSLFWAPSSYEQYF	TGTGCCAGCAGCTTATTTTGGGCCCCCAGCTCCTACGAGCAGTACTTC
-	TRBV20-1	TRBD2	TRBJ2-1	CSASRAGGVNEQFF	TGCAGTGCTAGTCGGGCGGGAGGGGTCAATGAGCAGTTCTTC
-	TRBV7-2	TRBD1	TRBJ1-2	CASSLSGTGLYGYTF	TGTGCCAGCAGCTTATCCGGGACAGGGCTCTATGGCTACACCTTC
-	TRBV29-1	-	TRBJ1-2	CSVGEGERGGYTF	TGCAGCGTAGGGGAGGGGGAGAGAGGTGGCTACACCTTC
few	TRBV30	-	TRBJ2-7	CAWSPGLAHEQYF	TGTGCCTGGAGCCCCGGGCTAGCCCACGAGCAGTACTTC
-	TRBV3-1/TRBV3-2	-	TRBJ2-1	CASSQELRRVGTHNEQFF	TGTGCCAGCAGCCAAGAATTACGGCGTGTCGGGACTCACAATGAGCAGTTCTTC
-	TRBV3-1/TRBV3-2	-	TRBJ1-1	CASRQDAEAFF	TGTGCCAGCAGACAGGACGCTGAAGCTTTCTTT
-	TRBV2	-	TRBJ1-2	CASSDQGTYGYTF	TGTGCCAGCAGTGATCAGGGGACATATGGCTACACCTTC
once	TRBV5-1	-	TRBJ1-2	CASSLNSNYGYTF	TGCGCCAGCAGCTTGAACTCTAACTATGGCTACACCTTC
-	TRBV24-1	-	TRBJ2-1	CATSGTTRASYNEQFF	TGTGCCACCAGTGGTACTACTAGAGCTTCCTACAATGAGCAGTTCTTC
-	TRBV6-2/TRBV6-3	-	TRBJ2-5	CASSQPGSQKETQYF	TGTGCCAGCAGCCAACCGGGTTCGCAAAAAGAGACCCAGTACTTC
-	TRBV19	-	TRBJ1-1	CASSRRQDMNTEAFF	TGTGCCAGTTCAAGACGACAGGACATGAACACTGAAGCTTTCTTT
few	TRBV4-1	-	TRBJ2-7	CASSQVPSRNYEQYF	TGCGCCAGCAGCCAAGTCCCCAGCAGGAACTACGAGCAGTACTTC
-	TRBV28	-	TRBJ1-4	CASSPTSQVATNEKLFF	TGTGCCAGCAGTCCCACAAGCCAGGTAGCAACTAATGAAAAACTGTTTTTT
-	TRBV29-1	-	TRBJ2-6	CSVEGGRANVLTF	TGCAGCGTTGAAGGAGGCAGGGCCAACGTCCTGACTTTC
-	TRBV6-2/TRBV6-3	TRBD2	TRBJ2-3	CASSYEAGGVGPDTQYF	TGTGCCAGCAGTTATGAGGCGGGAGGAGTAGGTCCAGATACGCAGTATTTT
-	TRBV7-9	-	TRBJ2-2	CASSSPRHRNTGELFF	TGTGCCAGCAGCTCCCCCCGACATCGGAACACCGGGGAGCTGTTTTTT
-	TRBV5-6	-	TRBJ1-1	CASRKQGRYTEAFF	TGTGCCAGCAGGAAACAGGGAAGGTACACTGAAGCTTTCTTT
-	TRBV28	TRBD2	TRBJ2-2	CASSSLAGGLFLSGELFF	TGTGCCAGCAGTTCTTTAGCGGGAGGTCTTTTTTTGTCCGGGGAGCTGTTTTTT
once	TRBV7-2	-	TRBJ1-1	CASSLLQVEAFF	TGTGCCAGCAGCTTATTGCAGGTTGAAGCTTTCTTT
-	TRBV18	TRBD2	TRBJ2-4	CASSPNGLAGTIAKNIQYF	TGTGCCAGCTCACCTAATGGACTAGCGGGGACCATAGCCAAAAACATTCAGTACTTC
-	TRBV20-1	TRBD1	TRBJ1-1	CSAPGQAIF	TGCAGTGCCCCGGGACAGGCGATCTTT
-	TRBV24-1	-	TRBJ1-2	CATSDPSTNYYGYTF	TGTGCCACCAGTGATCCCTCCACTAATTACTATGGCTACACCTTC
-	TRBV7-3	-	TRBJ1-1	CASSSGGLGTEAFF	TGTGCCAGCAGCTCGGGGGGGTTAGGCACTGAAGCTTTCTTT
few	TRBV9	-	TRBJ2-1	CASTSGSASYNEQFF	-